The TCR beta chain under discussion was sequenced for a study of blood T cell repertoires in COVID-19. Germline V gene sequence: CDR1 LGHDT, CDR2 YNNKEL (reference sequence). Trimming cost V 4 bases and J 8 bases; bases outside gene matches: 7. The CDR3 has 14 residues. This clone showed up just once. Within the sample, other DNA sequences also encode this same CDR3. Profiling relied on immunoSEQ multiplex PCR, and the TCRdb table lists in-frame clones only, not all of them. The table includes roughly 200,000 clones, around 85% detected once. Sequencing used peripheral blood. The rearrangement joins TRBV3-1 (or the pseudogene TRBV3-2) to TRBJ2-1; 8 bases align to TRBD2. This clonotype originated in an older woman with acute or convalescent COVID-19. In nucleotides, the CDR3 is TGTGCCAGCAGCCCCGGACTAGCCGGCGATGAGCAGTTCTTC. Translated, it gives CASSPGLAGDEQFF.